The rows below give T cell receptor beta chains drawn from one sample of a study of blood T cell repertoires in COVID-19. TCRdb's table, derived via immunoSEQ multiplex PCR, lists solely in-frame clones and lacks some. The table shows around 70,000 clones, with roughly 81% occurring only once. The sample was peripheral blood. The receptors were gathered from a woman in her seventies with acute or convalescent COVID-19. The CDR3 runs from the conserved cysteine through the conserved F or W. A D gene is named only where the DNA matches it firmly. Where a row states a size, it is once, few, many or the class of an expanded clone; other rows omit it.

>TRBD1|TRBJ1-1|TRBV6-5|.
TGTGCCAGCAGAGGGACAGGGAAGGTTGAAGCTTTCTTT
CASRGTGKVEAFF
>TRBD2|TRBJ2-3|TRBV3-1/TRBV3-2|.
TGTGCCAGCAGCCTCGGGACTAGCGGTCCCGGGGGTACGCAGTATTTT
CASSLGTSGPGGTQYF
>TRBD2|TRBJ2-7|TRBV19|.
TGTGCCAGTAGGTCCAGGGGACTAGCGGGCGCTCTGGACGAGCAGTACTTC
CASRSRGLAGALDEQYF
>.|TRBJ1-5|TRBV27|once
TGTGCCAGCAGAGCGGAGGGGAATCAGCCCCAGCATTTT
CASRAEGNQPQHF
>.|TRBJ1-5|TRBV5-6|once
TGTGCCAGCAGCTTCATGGGGGGGCCAGAGGGACAGCCCCAGCATTTT
CASSFMGGPEGQPQHF
>.|TRBJ1-1|TRBV14|.
TGTGCCAGCAGCCTTTTAGGGGCAGGGAACACTGAAGCTTTCTTT
CASSLLGAGNTEAFF
>.|TRBJ2-7|TRBV28|.
TGTGCCAGCAGCGAGAATGGGAGAGTATCCTACGAGCAGTACTTC
CASSENGRVSYEQYF
>.|TRBJ2-4|TRBV4-2|.
TGTGCCAGCAGCCGAGAACTAGAAGGCAAAAACATTCAGTACTTC
CASSRELEGKNIQYF
>.|TRBJ1-3|TRBV28|.
TGTGCCAGCATCCCCGGGTCCTCTGGAAACACCATATATTTT
CASIPGSSGNTIYF
>.|TRBJ1-3|TRBV28|.
TGTGCCAGCAGCAGCTCCGGACGGGGCTCTGGAAACACCATATATTTT
CASSSSGRGSGNTIYF
>.|TRBJ1-2|TRBV27|.
TGTGCCAGCAGTTTTGCGCAGGGAGGCTATGGCTACACCTTC
CASSFAQGGYGYTF
>TRBD1|TRBJ2-7|TRBV28|.
TGTGCCAGCTGGGACAGGGGTTTCTCCTACGAGCAGTACTTC
CASWDRGFSYEQYF
>.|TRBJ1-1|TRBV3-1/TRBV3-2|.
TGTGCCAGCAGCCGGACAGCGCGGAACACTGAAGCTTTCTTT
CASSRTARNTEAFF
>.|TRBJ1-1|TRBV5-1|few
TGCGCCAGCGCACGAAGGGCGGGTTTTAGTGATGAAGCTTTCTTT
CASARRAGFSDEAFF
>TRBD1|TRBJ1-1|TRBV10-3|.
TGTGCCATCAGTGAGTCAGACAGGGGGCGAACTGAAGCTTTCTTT
CAISESDRGRTEAFF
>TRBD1|TRBJ2-1|TRBV5-1|.
TGCGCCAGCAGCTTGGAACAGGGGAGCTACAATGAGCAGTTCTTC
CASSLEQGSYNEQFF
>TRBD2|TRBJ2-2|TRBV7-8|.
TGTGCCAGCTCTGGGTGGGCGGGGGTGAACACCGGGGAGCTGTTTTTT
CASSGWAGVNTGELFF
>.|TRBJ1-2|TRBV15|.
TGTGCCACCAGCAGAGATCTTGGTACTGACTATGGCTACACCTTC
CATSRDLGTDYGYTF
>.|TRBJ1-5|TRBV6-2/TRBV6-3|.
TGTGCCAGCAGTTACTCGAGATTGATTGAAGCCCAGCATTTT
CASSYSRLIEAQHF
>.|TRBJ2-5|TRBV11-2|.
TGTGCCAGCAGCCGACAGGCGAAGGAGACCCAGTACTTC
CASSRQAKETQYF
>TRBD1|TRBJ1-5|TRBV19|.
TGTGCCAGACAGTACAGGGGGCCCTTTGATCAGCCCCAGCATTTT
CARQYRGPFDQPQHF
>.|TRBJ1-1|TRBV27|once
TGTGCCACCAGAGGACAGTTGAGGAACACTGAAGCTTTCTTT
CATRGQLRNTEAFF
>.|TRBJ1-2|TRBV30|.
TGTGCCTGGAGTTGGAGGGCTGGGTATGGCTACACCTTC
CAWSWRAGYGYTF
>TRBD2|TRBJ2-5|TRBV7-7|.
TGTGCTAGCAGCCCGCGCCGAAGCGGGAGGAGAGAGACCCAGTACTTC
CASSPRRSGRRETQYF
>TRBD1|TRBJ1-1|TRBV9|.
TGTGCCAGCAGCCCTACAGGGGTTAACACTGAAGCTTTCTTT
CASSPTGVNTEAFF
>TRBD1|TRBJ1-6|TRBV7-6|.
TGTGCCAGCAGCTTAGAGGACAGGTCACGGGATTCACCCCTCCACTTT
CASSLEDRSRDSPLHF
>TRBD1|TRBJ1-6|TRBV30|.
TGTGCCTGGAGTTCACAGGGGGCTCTTAATTCACCCCTCCACTTT
CAWSSQGALNSPLHF
>TRBD1|TRBJ1-1|TRBV11-3|.
TGTGCCAGCAGCTTAGATGGGACAGACAGTTGGGACACTGAAGCTTTCTTT
CASSLDGTDSWDTEAFF
>.|TRBJ1-4|TRBV11-2|few
TGTGCCAGCAGCCTCGCGGGGGGAAATGAAAAACTGTTTTTT
CASSLAGGNEKLFF
>.|TRBJ1-3|TRBV7-9|.
TGTGCCAGCAGCTTAGAAAGAATAGGGGGAATTGGAAACACCATATATTTT
CASSLERIGGIGNTIYF
>TRBD1|TRBJ2-1|TRBV27|.
TGTGCCAGCAGTTTGGGACAGGGGAAAAGGTACAATGAGCAGTTCTTC
CASSLGQGKRYNEQFF
>TRBD2|TRBJ2-1|TRBV10-1|.
TGCGCCAGCAGTAAGGGACTAGCGGGAGGTTTTGAGCAGTTCTTC
CASSKGLAGGFEQFF
>.|TRBJ1-1|TRBV6-6|once
TGTGCCAGCACCAACTCCCTGAACACTGAAGCTTTCTTT
CASTNSLNTEAFF
>.|TRBJ2-1|TRBV28|.
TGTGCCAGCAGTTTACAGCGGGAGCAGTTCTTC
CASSLQREQFF
>.|TRBJ2-2|TRBV10-2|.
TGCGCCACCCAGACAGGTTCTAACACCGGGGAGCTGTTTTTT
CATQTGSNTGELFF
>.|TRBJ1-2|TRBV19|few
TGTGCCAGTAGTATGCGGGGACGGTCCATGGGCTACACCTTC
CASSMRGRSMGYTF
>TRBD2|TRBJ2-1|TRBV7-9|.
TGTGCCAGCAGCCCAGCGGGAGGATCCTACAATGAGCAGTTCTTC
CASSPAGGSYNEQFF
>.|TRBJ1-1|TRBV30|.
TGTGCCTGGAGAAGGGGGGGCACTGAAGCTTTCTTT
CAWRRGGTEAFF
>.|TRBJ2-3|TRBV20-1|once
TGCAGTGCTAGTTTAGCGGCCTTCACAGATACGCAGTATTTT
CSASLAAFTDTQYF
>.|TRBJ1-2|TRBV28|few
TGTGCCAGCAGCCGAACCCCAGGACCCCCAAGGGGTGGCTACACCTTC
CASSRTPGPPRGGYTF
>.|TRBJ2-3|TRBV9|.
TGTGCCAGCAGCGTGGAGACCAGCACAGATACGCAGTATTTT
CASSVETSTDTQYF
>.|TRBJ2-6|TRBV27|many
TGTGCCAGCAGTTTGAGCGCTGGGGCCAACGTCCTGACTTTC
CASSLSAGANVLTF
>TRBD1|TRBJ1-5|TRBV5-1|.
TGCGCCAGCAGCACCTCAGGGGGGATCCAGCCCCAGCATTTT
CASSTSGGIQPQHF
>.|TRBJ1-5|TRBV9|.
TGTGCCAGCAGCGCGGGAGTTTATAGCAATCAGCCCCAGCATTTT
CASSAGVYSNQPQHF
>TRBD1|TRBJ1-2|TRBV5-1|.
TGCGCCAGCAGCCAACAGGGGAACTATGGCTACACCTTC
CASSQQGNYGYTF
>.|TRBJ2-3|TRBV5-1|.
TGCGCCAGCAGTGGGGCGGGGTCCAGAGCTAGCACAGATACGCAGTATTTT
CASSGAGSRASTDTQYF
>.|TRBJ2-2|TRBV5-1|.
TGCGCCAGCAGCACCGGACAGAGAAACACCGGGGAGCTGTTTTTT
CASSTGQRNTGELFF
>.|TRBJ2-2|TRBV14|.
TGTGCCAGCAGCCACCTTAACACCGGGGAGCTGTTTTTT
CASSHLNTGELFF
>TRBD2|TRBJ2-5|TRBV10-2|.
TGCGCCAGCAGCAGCCTAGCGGGGAAGGGGGAGACCCAGTACTTC
CASSSLAGKGETQYF
>.|TRBJ1-4|TRBV4-1|.
TGCGCCAGCAGCCATTCCCCGGGATTTAACAATGAAAAACTGTTTTTT
CASSHSPGFNNEKLFF